This T cell receptor beta chain originates from a study of T-cell reconstitution after alpha-beta-depleted transplantation in children. Findings and limits, study-wide: At the one-year point after transplant, T-cell counts and TCRbeta diversity were found to come mostly from T cells that had been newly produced. Alpha-beta T cells about two months after transplant reportedly derived from several hundred expanded graft clones. Surviving recipient T cells and thymic progenitors accounted for the high day-60 TCRbeta diversity observed in some patients.

Note on this clonotype: Its target is not known. The germline gene is not matched at one end of the junction; a read error may be the cause.

There are 17 residues in the CDR3. The germline V gene encodes CDR1 LGHNA and CDR2 YSLEER. TCRbeta library construction was performed incorporating unique molecular identifiers. TCRdb recomputed calls from the PCR reads with MiXCR, one row per CDR3 protein. The repertoire holds around 490,000 distinct CDR3 sequences, with roughly 11% as singletons. The input for sequencing was PBMCs, mostly from graft donor cells, taken 180 days after TCRalphabeta/CD19-depleted stem cell transplant. The rearrangement uses TRBV4-3 and TRBJ2-1; either TRBD1 or TRBD2 may fit D (6 bases each). The receptor was derived from a female patient between 2 and 15 years old who had a stem cell transplant for aplastic anemia, so the T cells may come from the graft donor. CDR3 sequence reads: CTSSPRGASQRYNEQFF. The CDR3 DNA reads as TGCACCAGCAGCCCAAGGGGGGCTAGCCAACGATACAATGAGCAGTTCTTC.